The next 17 T cell receptor beta chains were all read from a single sample in a study of blood T cell repertoires in COVID-19. Libraries were prepared by immunoSEQ multiplex PCR; TCRdb keeps only in-frame clonotypes and omits some of them. The table records 80,000 to 95,000 clones, roughly 80% of them present only once. The sequenced sample consisted of peripheral blood. These receptors were collected from a woman aged 80 or older with active or convalescent COVID-19.

This clone has just a few counts. The V gene is TRBV19, the J gene TRBJ1-4, with 7 bases identical to TRBD1. Trimming at V came to 6 bases and at J to 8 bases, leaving 9 bases not matched to a gene. The CDR3 extends over 14 amino acids. CDR1 LNHDA and CDR2 SQIVND come from the germline V gene (reference sequence). DNA for the CDR3: TGTGCCAGTAGCGCCGACAGGGTCGGCGAAAAACTGTTTTTT. Amino acid sequence: CASSADRVGEKLFF.

The V and J genes are TRBV29-1 and TRBJ1-4; 10 bases agree with TRBD1. Losses at the gene ends were 5 bases for V and 7 bases for J; bases not matched to a gene: 13. The V gene's germline CDR1 is SQVTM and CDR2 ANQGSEA. This CDR3 contains 16 residues. CDR3 in DNA: TGCAGCGTTCTTTGGGACAGGGGAGTTAGAGGTGAAAAACTGTTTTTT. Its translation: CSVLWDRGVRGEKLFF.

The rearrangement links TRBV27 to TRBJ2-7; D might be TRBD2 (6 bases). The germline CDR1 and CDR2 sequences are MNHEY and SMNVEV (reference sequence). V lost 4 bases and J 0 bases, leaving 10 bases between the germline ends. The CDR3 sequence is 14 residues long. The CDR3 here is CASSYSGPSYEQYF. The CDR3 nucleotides are TGTGCCAGCAGTTATAGCGGTCCCTCCTACGAGCAGTACTTC.

The chain couples TRBV5-1 to TRBJ1-2; maybe TRBD1 (6 bases). Germline CDR1 and CDR2: SGHRS and YFSETQ. The CDR3 has 15 amino acids. The V and J ends lost 5 bases and 0 bases respectively, with 14 bases between them. The CDR3 DNA follows: TGCGCCAGCAGTGGGGGGGACACCGCTAACTATGGCTACACCTTC. Translated, it gives CASSGGDTANYGYTF.

This chain joins TRBV5-4 and TRBJ2-5, with 13 bases identical to TRBD2. Per the germline V gene, CDR1 is SGHNT and CDR2 is YYREEE (reference sequence). With 3 bases clipped from V and 1 base from J, the junction kept 0 bases outside the gene matches. The CDR3 contains 15 residues. The CDR3 DNA sequence: TGTGCCAGCAGCTGGACTAGCGGGGGCCAAGAGACCCAGTACTTC. Translation gives CASSWTSGGQETQYF.

This rearrangement joins TRBV11-2 to TRBJ1-4, with D uncertain. CDR3 size: 13 residues. CDR1 SGHAT and CDR2 FQNNGV come from the germline V gene. V gave up 5 bases and J gave up 7 bases, with 11 bases separating them. The CDR3 nucleotides read TGTGCCAGCAGCCGCGGGGAGGTTGAAAAACTGTTTTTT. This codes for CASSRGEVEKLFF.

This clone was counted a single time. The genes are TRBV6-4 and TRBJ1-1; D possibly corresponds to TRBD1 (6 bases). CDR1 and CDR2 from the germline V gene are MRHNA and SNTAGT. This CDR3 region has 13 residues. The ends were cut back, 6 bases at V and 5 bases at J, with 13 bases in the middle. CDR3 in DNA: TGTGCCAGCAGCAGACTGAGGGGGACTGAAGCTTTCTTT. Amino acid sequence: CASSRLRGTEAFF.

The V gene is TRBV14, the J gene TRBJ1-2; D is possibly TRBD1 (5 bases). The CDR3 is 12 amino acids. Trimming shortened V by 3 bases and J by 9 bases, and 11 bases separated the two germline ends. Per the germline V gene, CDR1 is SGHDN and CDR2 is FVKESK. This CDR3 is CASSHVQGSYTF. CDR3 nucleotide sequence: TGTGCCAGCAGCCATGTTCAGGGAAGCTACACCTTC.

The rearrangement uses TRBV5-4 and TRBJ2-1, with 12 bases identical to TRBD2. The germline gives CDR1 SGHNT, CDR2 YYREEE (reference sequence). The trim removed 1 base at V and 2 bases at J, leaving 1 base unmatched. This CDR3 is built from 16 residues. The DNA of the CDR3 is TGTGCCAGCAGCTTGTCTAGCGGGGGGGCCTACAATGAGCAGTTCTTC. It specifies CASSLSSGGAYNEQFF.

The chain uses TRBV5-1 and TRBJ2-3, with 10 bases matching TRBD1. V dropped 3 bases and J dropped 2; count of bases not matched to a gene: 3. The CDR3 is 15 residues long. The germline CDR1 and CDR2 sequences are SGHRS and YFSETQ. CDR3 protein: CASSSGTGVTDTQYF. In DNA, the CDR3 is TGCGCCAGCAGCTCCGGGACAGGGGTCACAGATACGCAGTATTTT.

This clone has more than one count but fewer than ten. V gene TRBV7-2 combines with J gene TRBJ2-1; D possibly corresponds to TRBD2 (5 bases). The CDR3 totals 15 residues. Germline CDR1 SGHTA, CDR2 FQGNSA. The V end lost 5 bases, the J end lost 5 bases, and 16 bases lay between the germline ends. Here the CDR3 reads CASSPGGSRNNEQFF. The CDR3 DNA reads as TGTGCCAGCAGCCCCGGCGGGTCACGTAACAATGAGCAGTTCTTC.

The V and J genes are TRBV6-5 and TRBJ2-7; 10 nucleotides align to TRBD2. V gave up 4 bases and J gave up 0 bases; unmatched junction bases: 6. This CDR3 has 16 residues. Per the germline V gene, CDR1 is MNHEY and CDR2 is SVGAGI. In nucleotides, the CDR3 is TGTGCCAGCAGTTCCCGAGCGGGAGGGGGCTCCTACGAGCAGTACTTC. This sequence encodes CASSSRAGGGSYEQYF.

DNA of the CDR3: TGTGCCAGCAGACTTTCCGGGACAGGGGTTCGGGAGACCCAGTACTTC. This sequence encodes CASRLSGTGVRETQYF. This chain uses TRBV5-4 with TRBJ2-5; 10 nucleotides line up with TRBD1. CDR3 size: 16 residues. CDR1 and CDR2 (germline): SGHNT, YYREEE (reference sequence). The junction had 12 bases not matched to a gene; V was cut back by 5 bases and J by 5 bases.

The DNA for the CDR3 is TGTGCCAGCAGGCTGACAGGGATAGTTTCACCCCTCCACTTT. Protein: CASRLTGIVSPLHF. The chain employs TRBV28 and TRBJ1-6; TRBD1 agrees at 7 bases. Per the germline V gene, CDR1 is MDHEN and CDR2 is SYDVKM. The CDR3 is made up of 14 amino acids. V dropped 6 bases and J dropped 9; count of bases not matched to a gene: 8.

The gene calls are TRBV19 and TRBJ2-2; D is undetermined. Germline values: CDR1 LNHDA, CDR2 SQIVND (reference sequence). V lost 1 base, J lost 2 bases, and 8 bases lay in between. CDR3 length equals 15 residues. For the CDR3, the DNA is TGTGCCAGTAGTATAGGGCAGGTAAACACCGGGGAGCTGTTTTTT. Translating it yields CASSIGQVNTGELFF.

This clone was recorded once. The gene calls are TRBV10-3 and TRBJ1-1, with D perhaps matching TRBD1 (5 bases). Per germline, CDR1 ENHRY and CDR2 SYGVKD. The CDR3 has 14 residues. The V end was cut by 3 bases, the J end by 6 bases, with 14 bases between. The CDR3 DNA follows: TGTGCCATCAGTGACCTCGGGGGGGTCCCTGAAGCTTTCTTT. Its translation is CAISDLGGVPEAFF.

The count of this clone is one. The V and J genes are TRBV28 and TRBJ2-7; D might be TRBD2 (5 bases). Germline CDR1 is MDHEN and CDR2 is SYDVKM. This CDR3 has 15 amino acids. V lost 0 bases to trimming and J lost 6 bases, with 15 bases between them. Here the CDR3 DNA reads TGTGCCAGCAGTTTATGGACTACGATCGCTCCCGAGCAGTACTTC. Translated, it gives CASSLWTTIAPEQYF.